This T cell receptor (beta chain) was identified during a study of blood T cell repertoires in COVID-19. Per the authors' pipeline: Quantification of nucleated cells was approximated via reference gene primer amplification. Assay: immunoSEQ multiplex PCR; the TCRdb copy retains only in-frame clones and omits some. V, J and clone size derive from that table, while D and trimming were established from the DNA sequence. This sample has approximately 170,000 clones, with about 88% found just once. Germline assignment: CDR1 MNHEY and CDR2 SVGAGI. Germline trimming cut 6 bases from V and 6 bases from J; bases unmatched to any gene: 7. The CDR3 spans 13 residues. This clone was seen a handful of times.

The TCR sequence derives from a man under 40 with acute or convalescent COVID-19. The source material was peripheral blood. The chain uses TRBV6-5 and TRBJ2-5; TRBD1 matches at 7 bases. The CDR3 loop is CASRRDRAQTQYF. The DNA for the CDR3 is TGTGCCAGCAGACGAGACAGGGCCCAGACCCAGTACTTC.